The T cell receptor (beta chain) under discussion was sequenced for a study of OX40 agonist ivuxolimab in advanced cancers. The CDR3 is 15 residues long. CDR1 is SGDLS and CDR2 is YYNGEE in the germline V gene. Trimming removed 0 bases at V and 4 bases at J, with 11 bases between. Clones were read by immunoSEQ multiplex PCR, and TCRdb kept only the in-frame ones, dropping some. The table lists about 45,000 clones, just under 95% of them singletons. Sequencing was performed on CD4+ or CD8+ T cells sorted from blood, taken in a trial of the OX40 agonist ivuxolimab. The chain is built from TRBV9 and TRBJ2-1; TRBD1 is a possible D gene (5 bases). This clonotype was sampled from an adult with an advanced solid tumor such as melanoma, head and neck, liver or kidney cancer. The CDR3 sequence is CASSVEETAYNEQFF. The CDR3 DNA reads as TGTGCCAGCAGCGTAGAAGAGACAGCTTACAATGAGCAGTTCTTC.